This TCR beta chain was recorded in a study of T cells after yellow fever vaccination. The study's findings and limits: Of the clonotypes, a small share occurred in both CD4 and CD8 compartments.

TCRdb called the 5' RACE reads again in MiXCR, with one record for every CDR3 protein. The data contain just under 600,000 distinct CDR3 sequences, less than 15% of them singletons. This clonotype appeared a few times. Its target is not known. This CDR3 contains 14 residues. V lost 0 bases to trimming and J lost 5 bases, with 11 bases between them. The germline gives CDR1 SGHRS, CDR2 YFSETQ. This TCR came from a man aged 25 to 45 who received the YFV17D yellow fever vaccine. J is TRBJ1-1 and V is TRBV5-1; no clear D. The input for sequencing was PBMCs, taken on the day of the yellow fever booster vaccination. CDR3 in amino acids: CASSLDGPRTEAFF. The CDR3, as DNA: TGCGCCAGCAGCTTGGACGGACCGAGAACTGAAGCTTTCTTT.